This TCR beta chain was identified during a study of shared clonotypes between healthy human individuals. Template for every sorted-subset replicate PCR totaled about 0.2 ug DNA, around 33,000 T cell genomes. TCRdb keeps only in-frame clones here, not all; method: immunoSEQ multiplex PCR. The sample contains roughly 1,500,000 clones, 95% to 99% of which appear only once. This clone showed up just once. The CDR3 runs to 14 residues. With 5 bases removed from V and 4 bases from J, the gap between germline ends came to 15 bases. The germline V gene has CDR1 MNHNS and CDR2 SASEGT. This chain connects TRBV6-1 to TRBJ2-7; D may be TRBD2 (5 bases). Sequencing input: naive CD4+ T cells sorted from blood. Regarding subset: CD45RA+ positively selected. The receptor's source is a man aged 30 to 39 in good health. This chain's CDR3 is CASSINGVEYEQYF. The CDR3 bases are TGTGCCAGCAGTATAAACGGGGTAGAGTACGAGCAGTACTTC.